This T cell receptor beta chain was found in a study of early T cells in non-severe SARS-CoV-2 infection. Overall study: Chains stayed unpaired after sequencing of bulk RNA from unsorted whole blood.

Broader study findings: There was a bias toward anti-spike CD8 responses in VDJdb matching, which missed private and CD4 specificities.

Trimming cost V 6 bases and J 0 bases, with 12 bases left between them. Per germline, CDR1 MNHEY and CDR2 SVGAGI. The CDR3 length is 14 residues. This clonotype came up a few times. What it binds is not known. In the library, individual cDNA molecules carried attached unique molecular identifiers. TCRdb processed the 5' RACE reads anew with MiXCR; each CDR3 protein has one entry. Among 20,000 to 25,000 distinct CDR3 sequences, around 4.8% were seen once, and the ten largest hold about 8%. The chain recombines TRBV6-5 with TRBJ2-7; the D gene is possibly TRBD2 (5 bases). This clonotype originated in an adult who was a healthcare worker with PCR-confirmed SARS-CoV-2 infection or an uninfected control (not recorded which). Sequencing was performed on whole blood. The CDR3 region has the DNA TGTGCCAGCAGGCGGGCCGGGGACTCCTACGAGCAGTACTTC. Its translation is CASRRAGDSYEQYF.